This T cell receptor beta chain was captured by sequencing in a study of cytomegalovirus exposure and HLA in healthy donors. Study-wide background: Early released data comprised about 85 million unique TCRs from HLA-typed donors.

CDR3 size: 15 residues. Germline trimming cut 4 bases from V and 8 bases from J; bases unmatched to any gene: 6. The germline V gene has CDR1 LGHNA and CDR2 YSLEER. Every donor was a healthy person donating bone marrow. Points on this clone: Its antigen is unknown.

Study-level findings and limits: In a later analysis, at a false discovery rate of 0.05, under 20,000 TCR beta sequences were associated with HLA alleles. Some public TCRs appeared in many individuals, while most sequences were rare.

PCR used 60 Vbeta primers and 13 Jbeta primers. Sequencing used immunoSEQ multiplex PCR; TCRdb keeps in-frame clones, though not all of them. Of around 78,000 clones detected, less than 75% appear once; the ten largest clones hold less than 7.5%. The chain uses TRBV4-3 and TRBJ2-1, with 12 positions matching TRBD1. This clonotype originated in a man aged 25 to 45 in good health and CMV-seropositive. Sample: PBMCs. The CDR3 sequence: CASSPSGQGAYEQFF. The CDR3 coding sequence is TGCGCCAGCAGCCCATCGGGACAGGGGGCCTATGAGCAGTTCTTC.